This section outlines one TCR beta chain sequence together with its context. The data belong to a study of OX40 agonist ivuxolimab in advanced cancers. J gave up 3 bases and V 3 bases, and 7 bases lay outside the gene matches. The germline V gene has CDR1 MGHRA and CDR2 YSYEKL. This CDR3 has 16 amino acids. TCRdb keeps only in-frame clones here, not all; method: immunoSEQ multiplex PCR. The sample shows about 94,000 clones, more than 75% of them seen only once. This receptor was taken from an adult with an advanced solid tumor such as melanoma, head and neck, liver or kidney cancer. V usage is TRBV4-1 and J usage is TRBJ2-7; TRBD1 matches at 11 bases. Sequenced here: CD4+ or CD8+ T cells sorted from blood, sampled in a trial of the OX40 agonist ivuxolimab. The CDR3 reads CASSQVAGTGGYEQYF. In DNA form, the CDR3 reads TGCGCCAGCAGCCAGGTAGCCGGGACAGGGGGCTACGAGCAGTACTTC.